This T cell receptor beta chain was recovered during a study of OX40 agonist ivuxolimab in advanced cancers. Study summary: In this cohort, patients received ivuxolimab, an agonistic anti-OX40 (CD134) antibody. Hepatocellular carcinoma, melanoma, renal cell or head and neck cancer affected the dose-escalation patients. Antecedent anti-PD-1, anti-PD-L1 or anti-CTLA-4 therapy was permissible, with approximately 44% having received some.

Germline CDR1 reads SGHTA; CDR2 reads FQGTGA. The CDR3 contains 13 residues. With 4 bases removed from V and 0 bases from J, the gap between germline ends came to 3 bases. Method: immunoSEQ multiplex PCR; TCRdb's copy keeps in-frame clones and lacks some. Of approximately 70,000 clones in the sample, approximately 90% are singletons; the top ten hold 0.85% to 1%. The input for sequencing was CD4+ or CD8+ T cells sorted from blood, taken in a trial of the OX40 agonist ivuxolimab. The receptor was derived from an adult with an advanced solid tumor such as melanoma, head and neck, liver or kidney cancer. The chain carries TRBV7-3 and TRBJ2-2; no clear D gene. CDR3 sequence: CASSSANTGELFF. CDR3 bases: TGTGCCAGCAGCTCCGCGAACACCGGGGAGCTGTTTTTT. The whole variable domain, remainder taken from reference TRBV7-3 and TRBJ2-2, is GAGVSQTPSNKVTEKGKYVELRCDPISGHTALYWYRQSLGQGPEFLIYFQGTGAADDSGLPNDRFFAVRPEGSVSTLKIQRTERGDSAVYLCASSSANTGELFFGEGSRLTVL.